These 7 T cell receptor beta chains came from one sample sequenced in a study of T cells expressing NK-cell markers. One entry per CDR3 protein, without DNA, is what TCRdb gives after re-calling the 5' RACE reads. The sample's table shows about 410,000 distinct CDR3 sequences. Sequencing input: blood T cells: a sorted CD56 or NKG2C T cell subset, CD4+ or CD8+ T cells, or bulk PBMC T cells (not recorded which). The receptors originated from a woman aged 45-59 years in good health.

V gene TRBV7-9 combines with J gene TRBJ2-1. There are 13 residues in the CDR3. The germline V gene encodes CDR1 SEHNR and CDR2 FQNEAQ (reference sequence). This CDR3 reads CASSLGAELRQFF.

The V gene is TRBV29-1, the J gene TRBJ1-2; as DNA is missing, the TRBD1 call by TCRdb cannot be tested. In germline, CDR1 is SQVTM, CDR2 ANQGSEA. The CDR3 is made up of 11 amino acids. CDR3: CSVGTGYGYTF.

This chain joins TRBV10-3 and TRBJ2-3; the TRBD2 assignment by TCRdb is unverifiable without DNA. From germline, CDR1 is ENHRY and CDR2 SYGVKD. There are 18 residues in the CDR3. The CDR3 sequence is CAISELSGTGTRTDTQYF.

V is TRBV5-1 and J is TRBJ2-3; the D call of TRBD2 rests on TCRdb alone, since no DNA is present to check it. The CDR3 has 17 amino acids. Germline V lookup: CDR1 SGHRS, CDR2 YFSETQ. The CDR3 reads CASSLEAGGQLQVTQYF.

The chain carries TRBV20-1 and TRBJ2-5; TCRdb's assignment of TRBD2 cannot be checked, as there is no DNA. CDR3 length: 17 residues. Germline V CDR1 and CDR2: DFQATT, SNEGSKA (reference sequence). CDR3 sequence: CSAIQPTPGLAEETQYF.

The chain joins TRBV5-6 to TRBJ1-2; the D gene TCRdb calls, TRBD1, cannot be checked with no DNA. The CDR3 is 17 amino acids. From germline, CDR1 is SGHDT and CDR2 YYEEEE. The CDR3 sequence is CASSLAPSTGLHYGYTF.

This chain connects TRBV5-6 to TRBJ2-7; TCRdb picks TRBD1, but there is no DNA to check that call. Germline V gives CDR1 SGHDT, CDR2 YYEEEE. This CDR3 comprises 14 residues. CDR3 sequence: CASSSGQGAYEQYF.